This T cell receptor (beta chain) was found in a study of CD8+ T cells in alopecia areata. Study conclusions and caveats: In scalp and blood during tofacitinib, many expanded lesional clones persisted.

The sample's treatment: oral pan-JAK inhibitor, 5-10 mg twice daily. This clone has a handful of counts. What it binds is unknown. RNA extraction was followed by reverse transcription into cDNA, which acted as the sequencing template. Measured with immunoSEQ multiplex PCR; TCRdb has only the in-frame clones, and not every one. The sample consists of approximately 210,000 clones, around two fifths of them appearing once. The germline gives CDR1 LNHNV, CDR2 YYDKDF (reference sequence). This CDR3 comprises 14 residues. The V gene end was trimmed by 5 bases and the J gene end by 4 bases; junction bases not matched to a gene: 2.

The chain combines TRBV15 with TRBJ2-1; TRBD2 agrees at 10 bases. The source of this sequence is a human donor with alopecia areata. The input for sequencing was CD4+ T cells sorted from blood, taken around week 37, from a patient treated with tofacitinib. The DNA of the CDR3 is TGTGCCACCAGCTCAGCGGGAGGGTACAATGAGCAGTTCTTC. Encoded protein: CATSSAGGYNEQFF. Supplemented by reference TRBV15 and TRBJ2-1, the full variable domain reads DAMVIQNPRYQVTQFGKPVTLSCSQTLNHNVMYWYQQKSSQAPKLLFHYYDKDFNNEADTPDNFQSRRPNTSFCFLDIRSPGLGDTAMYLCATSSAGGYNEQFFGPGTRLTVL.